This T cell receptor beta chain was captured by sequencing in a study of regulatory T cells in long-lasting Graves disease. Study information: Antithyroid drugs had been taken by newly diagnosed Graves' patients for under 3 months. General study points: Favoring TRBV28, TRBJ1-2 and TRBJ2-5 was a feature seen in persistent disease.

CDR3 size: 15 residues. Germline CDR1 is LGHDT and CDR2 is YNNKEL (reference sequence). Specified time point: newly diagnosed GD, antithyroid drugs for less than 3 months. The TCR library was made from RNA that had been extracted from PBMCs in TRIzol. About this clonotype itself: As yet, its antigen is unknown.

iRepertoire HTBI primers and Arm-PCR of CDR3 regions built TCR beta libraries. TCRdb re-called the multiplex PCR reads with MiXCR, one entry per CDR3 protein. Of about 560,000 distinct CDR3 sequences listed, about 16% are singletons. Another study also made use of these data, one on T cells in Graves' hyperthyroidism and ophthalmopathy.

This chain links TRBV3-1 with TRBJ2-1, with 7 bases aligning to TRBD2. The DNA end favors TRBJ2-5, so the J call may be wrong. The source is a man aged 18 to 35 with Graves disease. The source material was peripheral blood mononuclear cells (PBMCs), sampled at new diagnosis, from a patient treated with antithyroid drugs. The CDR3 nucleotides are TGTGCCAGCAGCCCTTGGGGAGGGACTCAAGAGACCCAGTACTTC. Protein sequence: CASSPWGGTQETQYF.